This TCR beta chain came from a study of cytomegalovirus exposure and HLA in healthy donors. Study-wide points: Prior analysis indicated that the majority of TCR beta V segments exhibited productivity approximately 87% or approximately 30% of the time.

Details on this clone: What it binds is unknown.

The PCR ran on 60 Vbeta and 13 Jbeta primers. Using immunoSEQ multiplex PCR, the repertoire was profiled, and TCRdb retains in-frame clones only, with some absent. The sample holds roughly 150,000 clones, around 74% seen once. The V gene lost 2 bases and the J gene lost 6 bases, with 11 bases spanning the gap. Per the germline V gene, CDR1 is SGHTA and CDR2 is FQGNSA. This CDR3 spans 14 amino acids. The TCR comes from a female donor in good health and CMV-seronegative. The chain carries TRBV7-2 and TRBJ1-5; D is ambiguous. The sequenced sample was PBMCs. CDR3 nucleotide sequence: TGTGCCAGCAGCTTATCCGGGTTAGGTCAGCCCCAGCATTTT. Encoded protein: CASSLSGLGQPQHF.